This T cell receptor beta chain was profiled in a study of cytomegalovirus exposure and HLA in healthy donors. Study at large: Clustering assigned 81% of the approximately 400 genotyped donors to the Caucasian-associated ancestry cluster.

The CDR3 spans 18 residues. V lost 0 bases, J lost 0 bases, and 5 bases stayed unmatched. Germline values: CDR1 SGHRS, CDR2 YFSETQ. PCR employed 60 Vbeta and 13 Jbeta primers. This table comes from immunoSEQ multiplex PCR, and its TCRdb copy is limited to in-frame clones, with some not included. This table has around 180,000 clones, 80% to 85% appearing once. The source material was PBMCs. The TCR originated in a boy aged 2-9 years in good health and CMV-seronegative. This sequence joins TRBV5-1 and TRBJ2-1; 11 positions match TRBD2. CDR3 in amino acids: CASSLAVAGGSSYNEQFF. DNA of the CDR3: TGCGCCAGCAGCTTGGCCGTAGCGGGGGGGAGCTCCTACAATGAGCAGTTCTTC.